A selection of T cell receptor beta chains follows, all from one sample in a study of blood T cell repertoires in COVID-19. TCRdb's table, derived via immunoSEQ multiplex PCR, lists solely in-frame clones and lacks some. Here the sample spans 180,000 or so clones, approximately 86% being singletons. The sample was peripheral blood. The receptors here all came from a man in his sixties who had recovered from COVID-19. CDR3s include the opening cysteine and the closing phenylalanine or tryptophan. A D gene is named only where the DNA matches it firmly. The size entry is marked missing in some rows and otherwise reads once, few, many or a size class.

V	J	size	D	CDR3	DNA
TRBV14	TRBJ2-5	NA	NA	CASNRRGARETQYF	TGTGCCAGCAACCGACGGGGGGCCAGGGAGACCCAGTACTTC
TRBV11-2	TRBJ1-3	NA	NA	CASSLRWTVGNTIYF	TGTGCCAGCAGTTTAAGGTGGACAGTCGGAAACACCATATATTTT
TRBV6-6	TRBJ2-7	NA	TRBD2	CASSPIAGASYEQYF	TGTGCCAGCAGCCCCATAGCGGGGGCCTCCTACGAGCAGTACTTC
TRBV29-1	TRBJ2-2	NA	TRBD1	CSVEVRVGTGDRRNTGELFF	TGCAGCGTTGAAGTAAGGGTCGGGACAGGGGACCGAAGAAACACCGGGGAGCTGTTTTTT
TRBV5-1	TRBJ2-1	NA	NA	CASSLGGTGYNEQFF	TGCGCCAGCAGCCTCGGAGGGACGGGGTACAATGAGCAGTTCTTC
TRBV4-1	TRBJ2-5	NA	TRBD2	CASSQEWTSRETQYF	TGCGCCAGCAGCCAAGAATGGACTAGCCGGGAGACCCAGTACTTC
TRBV7-2	TRBJ1-6	NA	NA	CASSLVVGTPDYNSPLHF	TGTGCCAGCAGCTTAGTGGTGGGGACACCAGATTATAATTCACCCCTCCACTTT
TRBV7-9	TRBJ2-7	NA	NA	CASRPGHNYEQYF	TGTGCCAGCAGACCCGGACACAACTACGAGCAGTACTTC
TRBV4-2	TRBJ2-7	few	TRBD1	CASSQVWDSSYEQYF	TGTGCCAGCAGCCAAGTCTGGGACAGCTCCTACGAGCAGTACTTC
TRBV6-4	TRBJ1-6	NA	NA	CASSEKGEPYNSPLHF	TGTGCCAGCAGTGAGAAGGGGGAGCCCTATAATTCACCCCTCCACTTT
TRBV23-1	TRBJ1-2	NA	TRBD1	CATPQGYDYGYTF	TGCGCCACCCCACAGGGGTATGACTATGGCTACACCTTC
TRBV6-2/TRBV6-3	TRBJ2-1	NA	TRBD2	CASSYSIAGDEQFF	TGTGCCAGCAGTTACTCGATAGCGGGGGATGAGCAGTTCTTC
TRBV13	TRBJ2-3	NA	NA	CASSLGPRGDTQYF	TGTGCCAGCAGCTTAGGGCCTAGGGGAGATACGCAGTATTTT
TRBV5-1	TRBJ2-3	NA	TRBD2	CASNSGGLGTDTQYF	TGCGCCAGCAACAGCGGGGGGCTCGGGACAGATACGCAGTATTTT
TRBV5-4	TRBJ1-2	NA	NA	CASTVQDRLNYGYTF	TGTGCCAGCACCGTCCAGGACAGACTAAACTATGGCTACACCTTC
TRBV5-1	TRBJ2-7	NA	TRBD1	CASSSLTTGGPREQYF	TGCGCCAGCAGCAGCCTTACGACAGGGGGCCCGAGGGAGCAGTACTTC
TRBV24-1	TRBJ2-7	NA	NA	CATSGGAYEQYF	TGTGCCACCAGTGGGGGGGCCTACGAGCAGTACTTC
TRBV9	TRBJ2-3	NA	TRBD2	CASSVSGVSGGIYTQYF	TGTGCCAGCAGCGTATCCGGTGTCAGCGGGGGGATCTATACGCAGTATTTT
TRBV4-1	TRBJ1-1	NA	NA	CASSQRRGVGNTEAFF	TGCGCCAGCAGCCAAAGGCGCGGGGTAGGGAATACTGAAGCTTTCTTT
TRBV7-2	TRBJ1-4	NA	NA	CASSSGMTNEKLFF	TGTGCCAGCAGCTCGGGGATGACTAATGAAAAACTGTTTTTT
TRBV9	TRBJ2-7	NA	TRBD1	CASSGPGQGIYEQYF	TGTGCCAGCAGCGGACCGGGACAGGGGATCTACGAGCAGTACTTC
TRBV6-2/TRBV6-3	TRBJ2-7	NA	TRBD1	CASSPTGYLNEQYF	TGTGCCAGCAGCCCGACAGGGTATCTGAACGAGCAGTACTTC
TRBV27	TRBJ1-1	once	NA	CASSPTWGLYTEAFF	TGTGCCAGCAGTCCAACATGGGGGCTCTACACTGAAGCTTTCTTT
TRBV28	TRBJ1-3	NA	TRBD1	CASSSGGTGNRNTIYF	TGTGCCAGCAGTTCCGGGGGGACAGGCAACCGAAACACCATATATTTT
TRBV7-6	TRBJ1-2	NA	NA	CASSLGGRFDGYTF	TGTGCCAGCAGCTTAGGGGGCAGGTTCGATGGCTACACCTTC
TRBV5-1	TRBJ2-1	NA	NA	CASSSMAGLSNEQFF	TGCGCCAGCAGCTCCATGGCAGGGCTTTCCAATGAGCAGTTCTTC
TRBV5-4	TRBJ2-1	NA	TRBD2	CASSYSGGARQFF	TGTGCCAGCAGCTACAGCGGGGGGGCCCGGCAGTTCTTC
TRBV7-9	TRBJ2-1	NA	NA	CASSLGPSYNEQFF	TGTGCCAGCAGCTTAGGTCCTTCCTACAATGAGCAGTTCTTC
TRBV29-1	TRBJ1-2	NA	NA	CSVVQDGPGYTF	TGCAGCGTTGTTCAGGATGGGCCGGGCTACACCTTC
TRBV27	TRBJ2-2	NA	TRBD1	CASSLWGQVLTGELFF	TGTGCCAGCAGTTTATGGGGACAGGTCCTCACCGGGGAGCTGTTTTTT
TRBV5-6	TRBJ1-1	NA	TRBD1	CASSPRTGRFMNTEAFF	TGTGCCAGCAGCCCACGGACAGGGAGATTTATGAACACTGAAGCTTTCTTT
TRBV6-5	TRBJ2-4	NA	TRBD1	CATRPDREYFGIQYF	TGTGCCACCCGGCCGGACAGGGAGTATTTCGGCATTCAGTACTTC
TRBV5-1	TRBJ1-1	NA	NA	CASSMDLNTEAFF	TGCGCCAGCAGTATGGACTTGAACACTGAAGCTTTCTTT
TRBV5-1	TRBJ1-6	NA	NA	CASSPNSGQTNNSPLHF	TGCGCCAGCAGCCCAAATTCTGGACAGACTAATAATTCACCCCTCCACTTT
TRBV5-6	TRBJ2-3	NA	TRBD2	CASSFLAGGLTSTDTQYF	TGTGCCAGCAGCTTCCTAGCGGGGGGGCTTACTAGCACAGATACGCAGTATTTT
TRBV18	TRBJ1-1	NA	NA	CASSPREIAGLTEAFF	TGTGCCAGCTCACCACGCGAGATCGCAGGATTGACTGAAGCTTTCTTT
TRBV2	TRBJ2-2	few	NA	CASSEYGELFF	TGTGCCAGCAGTGAATATGGGGAGCTGTTTTTT
TRBV7-2	TRBJ1-1	NA	NA	CASSFGGYTEAFF	TGTGCCAGCAGTTTCGGGGGGTACACTGAAGCTTTCTTT
TRBV4-2	TRBJ1-6	NA	NA	CASSQLTGQVSPLHF	TGTGCCAGCAGCCAACTTACAGGGCAAGTGTCACCCCTCCACTTT
TRBV7-2	TRBJ2-7	NA	NA	CASSLALRSEQYF	TGTGCCAGCAGCTTAGCGCTAAGGAGCGAGCAGTACTTC
TRBV12-5	TRBJ1-5	NA	TRBD1	CASGLSRDRVHPVNQPQHF	TGTGCTAGTGGTTTGAGCCGGGACAGAGTTCACCCGGTCAATCAGCCCCAGCATTTT
TRBV19	TRBJ1-5	once	TRBD1	CASSITGGGQPQHF	TGTGCCAGTAGTATCACAGGGGGCGGTCAGCCCCAGCATTTT
TRBV19	TRBJ1-1	NA	TRBD1	CASSIGTGGVTEAFF	TGTGCCAGTAGTATCGGGACAGGGGGGGTTACTGAAGCTTTCTTT
TRBV7-9	TRBJ2-3	NA	TRBD2	CASRKSGGTDTQYF	TGTGCCAGCAGAAAAAGCGGGGGCACAGATACGCAGTATTTT